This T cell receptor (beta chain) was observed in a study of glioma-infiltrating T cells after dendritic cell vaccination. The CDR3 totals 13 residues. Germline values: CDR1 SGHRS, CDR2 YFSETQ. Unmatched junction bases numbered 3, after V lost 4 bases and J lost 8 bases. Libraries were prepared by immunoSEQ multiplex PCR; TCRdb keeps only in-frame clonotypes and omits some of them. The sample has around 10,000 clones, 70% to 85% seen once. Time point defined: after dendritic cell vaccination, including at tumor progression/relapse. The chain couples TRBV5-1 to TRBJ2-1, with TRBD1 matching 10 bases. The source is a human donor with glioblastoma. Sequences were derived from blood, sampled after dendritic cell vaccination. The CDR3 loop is CASSRDRGHEQFF. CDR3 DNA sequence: TGCGCCAGCAGCCGGGACAGGGGCCATGAGCAGTTCTTC.